These 30 T cell receptor beta chains were sequenced from one sample in a study of cytomegalovirus exposure and HLA in healthy donors. PCR employed 60 Vbeta and 13 Jbeta primers. Libraries were prepared by immunoSEQ multiplex PCR; TCRdb keeps only in-frame clonotypes and omits some of them. The sample lists around 78,000 clones; about 60% were seen once. Sequencing was carried out using PBMCs. These receptors were taken from a man in his thirties or forties in good health and CMV-seropositive.

This clone was counted only a few times. The rearrangement joins TRBV7-6 to TRBJ2-3; perhaps TRBD1 as D (6 bases). Germline-derived CDR1 and CDR2 are SGHVS and FNYEAQ. The germline V and J ends were trimmed by 5 bases and 0 bases, with 12 bases remaining between them. The CDR3 loop spans 15 amino acids. The CDR3 sequence: CASSTPGQSTDTQYF. The CDR3 DNA sequence: TGTGCCAGCAGCACACCGGGACAAAGCACAGATACGCAGTATTTT.

This chain uses TRBV30 with TRBJ2-3; D is unclear. CDR1 is GTSNPN, CDR2 SVGIG, per germline (reference sequence). This CDR3 is 11 amino acids long. The germline V and J ends were trimmed by 0 bases and 5 bases, with 3 bases remaining between them. The CDR3 sequence is CAWSVQDTQYF. In DNA, the CDR3 is TGTGCCTGGAGTGTACAAGATACGCAGTATTTT.

The CDR3 loop reads CASSTRGAGGPSHEQYF. CDR3 DNA: TGTGCCAGCAGCACCCGGGGGGCGGGGGGACCGTCACACGAGCAGTACTTC. The chain has TRBV5-4 and TRBJ2-7, with TRBD2 identical over 8 bases. The J segment lost 5 bases and the V segment lost 4 bases, leaving 17 bases of the junction unmatched. There are 17 residues in the CDR3. The germline CDR1 and CDR2 sequences are SGHNT and YYREEE (reference sequence).

This rearrangement joins TRBV15 to TRBJ2-2; D is undetermined. Germline V CDR1 and CDR2: LNHNV, YYDKDF (reference sequence). V shed 5 bases and J shed 0 bases, with 10 bases lying between them. There are 15 residues in the CDR3. CDR3 sequence (DNA): TGTGCCACCAGCGAGGCCGGGTCGAACACCGGGGAGCTGTTTTTT. Residues: CATSEAGSNTGELFF.

This clone was observed a few times. The chain links TRBV7-6 to TRBJ2-7, with a weak D call TRBD1 (6 bases). V lost 5 bases and J lost 0, with 14 bases in between. The germline V gene has CDR1 SGHVS and CDR2 FNYEAQ. The CDR3 is made up of 15 amino acids. For the CDR3, the DNA is TGTGCCAGCAGCGAGGGGGTGGGAAACTCCTACGAGCAGTACTTC. This translates into CASSEGVGNSYEQYF.

This clone was seen only a few times. V usage is TRBV5-4 and J usage is TRBJ1-2; D is undetermined. Germline CDR1 SGHNT, CDR2 YYREEE (reference sequence). V gave up 5 bases and J gave up 2 bases, with 16 bases separating them. The CDR3 has 15 amino acids. CDR3 region: CASRPTSGGNYGYTF. The CDR3 nucleotides read TGTGCCAGCAGACCAACTTCAGGAGGGAACTATGGCTACACCTTC.

The rearrangement joins TRBV6-5 to TRBJ2-5; possibly TRBD2 for D (5 bases). Germline loops: CDR1 MNHEY, CDR2 SVGAGI. The V end lost 4 bases, the J end lost 5 bases, and 11 bases lay between the germline ends. The CDR3 consists of 13 residues. The CDR3 region is CASSWRHGETQYF. The CDR3, as DNA: TGTGCCAGCAGTTGGAGGCACGGGGAGACCCAGTACTTC.

The J gene is TRBJ2-3, the V gene TRBV5-1, with TRBD2 identical over 8 bases. With V trimmed by 2 bases and J by 8 bases, 4 bases remained unmatched. This CDR3 spans 13 amino acids. Germline lookup yields CDR1 SGHRS and CDR2 YFSETQ. The DNA of the CDR3 is TGCGCCAGCAGCTTCCAGGCGGGAGGTACGCAGTATTTT. Protein: CASSFQAGGTQYF.

DNA of the CDR3: TGTGCCAGCAGCGTATGGGACACTCAAGAAAAACTGTTTTTT. It codes for CASSVWDTQEKLFF. The chain links TRBV9 to TRBJ1-4, with D possibly matching TRBD1 (6 bases). Trimming removed 1 base from V and 8 bases from J, with 12 bases in between. This CDR3 has 14 residues. The V gene's germline CDR1 is SGDLS and CDR2 YYNGEE.

The V call is TRBV6-1, the J call TRBJ1-6; possibly TRBD1 for D (5 bases). The ends were cut back, 11 bases at V and 10 bases at J, with 18 bases in the middle. The CDR3 runs to 13 residues. Germline loops: CDR1 MNHNS, CDR2 SASEGT. The CDR3 sequence: CAGRQSSNSPLHF. CDR3 sequence (DNA): TGTGCCGGAAGACAGTCCTCTAACTCACCCCTCCACTTT.

The chain is built from TRBV19 and TRBJ2-2; 11 bases map to TRBD2. Germline CDR1 LNHDA, CDR2 SQIVND (reference sequence). The CDR3 has 15 amino acids. V was clipped by 7 bases and J by 3 bases; unmatched bases: 4. For the CDR3, the DNA is TGTGCCAGTACGGGGGGACTAGCGGACACCGGGGAGCTGTTTTTT. This sequence encodes CASTGGLADTGELFF.

The chain is built from TRBV28 and TRBJ2-3, with 9 bases aligning to TRBD1. Germline V lookup: CDR1 MDHEN, CDR2 SYDVKM. This CDR3 region has 14 residues. The V gene end was trimmed by 4 bases and the J gene end by 2 bases; junction bases not matched to a gene: 1. This CDR3 reads CASSWDRATDTQYF. The DNA of the CDR3 is TGTGCCAGCAGTTGGGACAGGGCCACAGATACGCAGTATTTT.

This clone has only a few counts. The CDR3 DNA sequence: TGTGCCAGCAGCTTGGACTTACGCTGGGCGAACACTGAAGCTTTCTTT. Amino acid sequence: CASSLDLRWANTEAFF. The chain is built from TRBV5-5 and TRBJ1-1; no firm D call. Germline V gives CDR1 SGHKS, CDR2 YYEKEE (reference sequence). The CDR3 loop spans 16 amino acids. Trimming removed 0 bases at V and 1 base at J, with 13 bases between. Full variable domain (outside the CDR3, taken from reference TRBV5-5 and TRBJ1-1): DAGVTQSPTHLIKTRGQQVTLRCSPISGHKSVSWYQQVLGQGPQFIFQYYEKEERGRGNFPDRFSARQFPNYSSELNVNALLLGDSALYLCASSLDLRWANTEAFFGQGTRLTVV.

This chain uses TRBV6-1 with TRBJ2-5, with TRBD1 matching over 9 bases. Germline V gene lookup returns CDR1 MNHNS and CDR2 SASEGT. The CDR3 loop spans 14 amino acids. J was trimmed by 6 bases and V by 8 bases; bases with no gene match: 10. Here the CDR3 DNA reads TGTGCCAGCTCCGGGACAGGGAGGGCAAAGACCCAGTACTTC. Encoded protein: CASSGTGRAKTQYF.

This clone was counted between two and nine times. The V gene is TRBV5-7, the J gene TRBJ2-1; possibly TRBD2 for D (5 bases). TRBV5-7 qualifies as an ORF whose function is uncertain. This CDR3 has 16 residues. Trimming shortened V by 0 bases and J by 0 bases, and 10 bases separated the two germline ends. This CDR3 reads CASSLELGSSYNEQFF. The CDR3 DNA is TGTGCCAGCAGCTTGGAGTTGGGGAGCTCCTACAATGAGCAGTTCTTC.

This clone has a handful of counts. The genes are TRBV13 and TRBJ1-4; D might be TRBD1 (5 bases). This CDR3 has 18 amino acids. Per the germline V gene, CDR1 is PRHDT and CDR2 is FYEKMQ (reference sequence). V shed 5 bases and J shed 6 bases, with 25 bases lying between them. The CDR3 region has the DNA TGTGCCAGCAGCAGGCGTCGGGGGGGAACTTTAGGAGATGAAAAACTGTTTTTT. Amino acid sequence: CASSRRRGGTLGDEKLFF.

The chain combines TRBV2 with TRBJ2-5, with 12 bases fitting TRBD2. CDR1 is SNHLY and CDR2 is FYNNEI in the germline V gene. V gave up 4 bases and J gave up 5 bases; unmatched junction bases: 2. This CDR3 spans 14 amino acids. In DNA, the CDR3 is TGTGCCAGCAGTGGACTAGCGGGAGTGGAGACCCAGTACTTC. Encoded protein: CASSGLAGVETQYF.

The chain joins TRBV5-1 to TRBJ2-5, with 8 nucleotides matching TRBD2. The CDR3 consists of 19 residues. The trim removed 4 bases at V and 2 bases at J, leaving 19 bases unmatched. The germline V gene has CDR1 SGHRS and CDR2 YFSETQ. CDR3 nucleotide sequence: TGCGCCAGCAGCCCCCTCCGGGGATGGCAGCGGGGGACACAAGAGACCCAGTACTTC. Its translation: CASSPLRGWQRGTQETQYF.

The genes are TRBV28 and TRBJ1-2; 9 bases are shared with TRBD1. This CDR3 is 15 amino acids long. Unmatched junction bases numbered 14, after V lost 7 bases and J lost 8 bases. Germline V gene data show CDR1 as MDHEN and CDR2 as SYDVKM. The CDR3 nucleotides are TGTGCCAGCACCACCTCGCCGGGACAGGGCCCAGGCTACACCTTC. This translates into CASTTSPGQGPGYTF.

This chain links TRBV7-3 with TRBJ2-3; 12 bases are a match to TRBD1. V gave up 6 bases and J gave up 6 bases; unmatched junction bases: 10. Germline V CDR1 and CDR2: SGHTA, FQGTGA. The CDR3 consists of 16 residues. The CDR3 bases are TGTGCCAGCAGACCCGGGACAGGGGGCGAGGTTGATACGCAGTATTTT. Amino acids: CASRPGTGGEVDTQYF.

The chain combines TRBV28 with TRBJ2-4; 9 bases align to TRBD1. The ends lost 4 bases at V and 2 bases at J; junction bases unmatched: 6. Germline V gene sequence: CDR1 MDHEN, CDR2 SYDVKM. The CDR3 is 16 residues long. CDR3 sequence: CASSSWGTGTKNIQYF. CDR3 sequence (DNA): TGTGCCAGCAGTTCCTGGGGGACAGGGACCAAAAACATTCAGTACTTC.

As for this clone: This sample also contains other DNA sequences that code for the same CDR3. V usage is TRBV6-1 and J usage is TRBJ1-3, with a weak D call TRBD1 (5 bases). V lost 1 base and J 0 bases, leaving 7 bases between the germline ends. Germline V CDR1 and CDR2: MNHNS, SASEGT. The CDR3 runs to 15 residues. The CDR3 is CASSEVTGSGNTIYF. Written as DNA, the CDR3 is TGTGCCAGCAGTGAAGTTACAGGCTCTGGAAACACCATATATTTT.

A few counts support this clone. The rearrangement uses TRBV4-1 and TRBJ2-7; D unclear. The CDR3 extends over 13 amino acids. CDR1 and CDR2 (germline): MGHRA, YSYEKL. The V end lost 0 bases, the J end lost 8 bases, and 11 bases lay between the germline ends. CDR3 amino acids: CASSQEARVQQYF. CDR3 in DNA: TGCGCCAGCAGCCAAGAAGCCCGGGTGCAGCAGTACTTC.

This clone has a handful of counts. This chain joins TRBV7-8 and TRBJ2-7, with 8 bases fitting TRBD1. Germline V CDR1 and CDR2: SGHVS, FQNEAQ. The CDR3 extends over 13 amino acids. Germline trimming cut 5 bases from V and 7 bases from J; bases unmatched to any gene: 7. The CDR3 DNA is TGTGCCAGCAGCCCCAGGGGGCAGGGGGAGCAGTACTTC. It codes for CASSPRGQGEQYF.

In this sample, this clone turned up a few times. The rearrangement links TRBV6-5 to TRBJ2-5; D is possibly TRBD2 (6 bases). CDR1 is MNHEY and CDR2 is SVGAGI in the germline V gene. Trimming removed 5 bases at V and 4 bases at J, with 17 bases between. The CDR3 is 15 amino acids. The CDR3: CASSPRGLEIETQYF. Here the CDR3 DNA reads TGTGCCAGCAGTCCACGGGGGTTAGAGATAGAGACCCAGTACTTC.

The J gene is TRBJ2-3, the V gene TRBV7-9, with D maybe TRBD2 (5 bases). CDR1 and CDR2 from the germline V gene are SEHNR and FQNEAQ (reference sequence). V was shortened by 5 bases and J by 1 base, with 13 bases between the two germline ends. The CDR3 extends over 15 amino acids. CDR3 in amino acids: CASSAARVGTDTQYF. CDR3 DNA sequence: TGTGCCAGCAGCGCAGCGAGGGTTGGCACAGATACGCAGTATTTT.

The V and J genes are TRBV4-3 and TRBJ2-5, with TRBD2 matching 10 bases. The CDR3 is 18 amino acids. V shed 3 bases and J 3 bases; nucleotides not matched to a gene: 13. Germline V gene data show CDR1 as LGHNA and CDR2 as YSLEER. CDR3 protein: CASSHVVTSGDYKETQYF. In DNA, the CDR3 is TGCGCCAGCAGCCACGTCGTTACTAGCGGGGATTACAAAGAGACCCAGTACTTC.

This clone appeared a few times. The V call is TRBV28, the J call TRBJ1-2; 10 bases agree with TRBD1. The CDR3 is made up of 15 amino acids. Per germline, CDR1 MDHEN and CDR2 SYDVKM. The ends lost 7 bases at V and 4 bases at J; junction bases unmatched: 9. The CDR3 DNA reads as TGTGCCAGCACCAGTGTGGACAGGGGGGTCTATGGCTACACCTTC. Its protein product is CASTSVDRGVYGYTF.

The CDR3 sequence: CASSVGGAPAQPQHF. The CDR3 region has the DNA TGTGCCAGCAGCGTCGGGGGGGCTCCGGCTCAGCCCCAGCATTTT. The chain couples TRBV9 to TRBJ1-5; D perhaps matches TRBD1 (6 bases). Germline V gene data show CDR1 as SGDLS and CDR2 as YYNGEE. This CDR3 spans 15 amino acids. V lost 2 bases, J lost 6 bases, and 15 bases lay in between.

This sequence joins TRBV11-3 and TRBJ2-3, with D tentatively TRBD1 (6 bases). CDR3 length equals 15 residues. V was pared by 6 bases and J by 0 bases, with 13 bases between. The germline CDR1 and CDR2 sequences are SGHNT and YENEEA. CDR3 sequence reads: CASSYRVRSTDTQYF. Here the CDR3 DNA reads TGTGCCAGCAGTTACAGGGTCCGGAGCACAGATACGCAGTATTTT.